These T cell receptor beta chains were read from a single sample in a study of STAT5B mutations in CD4+ large granular lymphocyte leukemia. Clones were sequenced by immunoSEQ multiplex PCR, and TCRdb holds only the in-frame ones, with some missing. Here the sample spans some 30,000 clones, less than 80% being singletons. The sample taken for sequencing was CD4+ T cells from blood buffy coats. These receptors came from a human donor in good health. Both conserved end residues are part of each CDR3. A D gene is named only where the DNA matches it firmly. Part of the rows lack a size; the others show once, few, many or a class for expanded clones.

TRBV9	14	TRBD1	-	TRBJ2-5	TGTGCCAGCAGCGACCGACAGGGGCGGGAGACCCAGTACTTC	CASSDRQGRETQYF
TRBV4-2	15	TRBD2	-	TRBJ2-7	TGTGCCAGCAGCCAAGTAAGCGGGAGCTCCTACGAGCAGTACTTC	CASSQVSGSSYEQYF
TRBV5-1	13	-	-	TRBJ2-5	TGCGCCAGCAGCTTAAATCTCCAAGAGACCCAGTACTTC	CASSLNLQETQYF
TRBV5-1	15	TRBD1	-	TRBJ2-7	TGCGCCAGCAGATCTCGACAGGGAAATAACTACGAGCAGTACTTC	CASRSRQGNNYEQYF
TRBV30	12	-	-	TRBJ2-5	TGTGCCTGGAGTCTTAGGGAAGAGACCCAGTACTTC	CAWSLREETQYF
TRBV28	12	-	once	TRBJ1-4	TGTGCCAGCAGTTTCGGGCCGGAAAAACTGTTTTTT	CASSFGPEKLFF
TRBV7-3	19	TRBD2	-	TRBJ2-3	TGTGCCAGCAGCTTATATCCCCCACGTCTAGCGGGAGCCACAGATACGCAGTATTTT	CASSLYPPRLAGATDTQYF
TRBV6-1	15	-	once	TRBJ2-3	TGTGCCAGCAGTGAATCTTTAGTTTTTGAAGATACGCAGTATTTT	CASSESLVFEDTQYF
TRBV15	11	-	few	TRBJ2-3	TGTGCCACCATGGAACGGGGGACGCAGTATTTT	CATMERGTQYF
TRBV29-1	13	-	-	TRBJ2-3	TGCAGCGTTGACTTGCCGGGAAGAGATACGCAGTATTTT	CSVDLPGRDTQYF
TRBV23-1	15	TRBD1	once	TRBJ2-7	TGCGCCAGCAGTATGGGACAGGGCGAGAATTACGAGCAGTACTTC	CASSMGQGENYEQYF
TRBV4-3	17	-	-	TRBJ1-3	TGCGCCAGCAGCCAAGAATTCAGGGATAGCTCTGGAAACACCATATATTTT	CASSQEFRDSSGNTIYF
TRBV5-1	15	TRBD2	few	TRBJ2-2	TGCGCCAGCGGGGCGACTAGCGGAAACACCGGGGAGCTGTTTTTT	CASGATSGNTGELFF
TRBV30	13	-	once	TRBJ2-3	TGTGCCTCGGTTCCGGGACTGAGGATGACGCAGTATTTT	CASVPGLRMTQYF
TRBV5-5	13	-	-	TRBJ1-1	TGTGCCAGCAGCTTGGCGGCGAACACTGAAGCTTTCTTT	CASSLAANTEAFF
TRBV13	16	TRBD2	once	TRBJ2-1	TGTGCCAGCAGCCCCAAGCGGGGGAGCTCCTACAATGAGCAGTTCTTC	CASSPKRGSSYNEQFF
TRBV29-1	13	-	-	TRBJ2-7	TGCAGCGTTGAATTAGGGACGCCCTACGAGCAGTACTTC	CSVELGTPYEQYF
TRBV7-3	15	-	-	TRBJ2-1	TGTGCCAGCAGCTTAACGGGGGGGGCTTTCCATGAGCAGTTCTTC	CASSLTGGAFHEQFF
TRBV28	12	-	-	TRBJ2-6	TGTGCCAGCTACGCTGGGGCCAACGTCCTGACTTTC	CASYAGANVLTF
TRBV2	13	-	-	TRBJ1-4	TGTGCCAGCAGTGAGGGGGTGGAAGAAAAACTGTTTTTT	CASSEGVEEKLFF
TRBV5-8	15	TRBD2	once	TRBJ2-7	TGTGCCAGCAGCTTCGGGACTAGCGCTTCCTACGAGCAGTACTTC	CASSFGTSASYEQYF
TRBV7-3	15	TRBD2	once	TRBJ2-7	TGTGCCAGCAGCTCTACTAGCGGGAGTCGCTACGAGCAGTACTTC	CASSSTSGSRYEQYF
TRBV15	14	TRBD1	few	TRBJ1-4	TGTGCCACCAGCAGAGGACAGGGAAATGAAAAACTGTTTTTT	CATSRGQGNEKLFF
TRBV7-2	17	TRBD1	-	TRBJ2-2	TGTGCCAGCAGCTTAGGGGGACAGACGAGGAACACCGGGGAGCTGTTTTTT	CASSLGGQTRNTGELFF
TRBV5-4	14	-	-	TRBJ2-6	TGTGCCAGCAGAATAGGGGCTGGGGCCAACGTCCTGACTTTC	CASRIGAGANVLTF
TRBV5-4	16	TRBD1	-	TRBJ2-5	TGTGCCAGCAGCTTTGGCCCGGGACAGGGCCAAGAGACCCAGTACTTC	CASSFGPGQGQETQYF
TRBV19	15	-	once	TRBJ2-3	TGTGCCAGTAGTATAGGAGGACGGAACACAGATACGCAGTATTTT	CASSIGGRNTDTQYF
TRBV11-2	15	TRBD1	-	TRBJ2-5	TGTGCCAGCAGCTTTAGTACAGGGGGCGAAGAGACCCAGTACTTC	CASSFSTGGEETQYF
TRBV19	14	-	few	TRBJ2-2	TGTGCCAGTAGTGACAGAACGAACACCGGGGAGCTGTTTTTT	CASSDRTNTGELFF
TRBV5-6	15	-	-	TRBJ1-1	TGTGCCAGCAGCTCCTTGGGTACAGGGAACACTGAAGCTTTCTTT	CASSSLGTGNTEAFF
TRBV2	15	TRBD2	few	TRBJ2-2	TGTGCCAGCAGTGAACTGACTAGCGGATCCGGGGAGCTGTTTTTT	CASSELTSGSGELFF
TRBV11-3	15	TRBD2	-	TRBJ2-5	TGTGCCAGCAGCGTAACTAGCGGAGGCCAAGAGACCCAGTACTTC	CASSVTSGGQETQYF
TRBV5-5	15	-	-	TRBJ2-1	TGTGCCAGCAGCCTGAGTCCCGGGACAAATAATGAGCAGTTCTTC	CASSLSPGTNNEQFF
TRBV11-2	14	TRBD1	-	TRBJ1-6	TGTGCCAGCAGCTTTACAGGGGGACGTTCACCCCTCCACTTT	CASSFTGGRSPLHF
TRBV6-5	14	-	-	TRBJ1-3	TGTGCCAGCAGCCCTACGGTCGCAGGAAACACCATATATTTT	CASSPTVAGNTIYF
TRBV6-5	12	-	-	TRBJ1-6	TGTGCCAGCAGTTACTCAGACTCACCCCTCCACTTT	CASSYSDSPLHF
TRBV5-1	14	-	-	TRBJ2-3	TGCGCCAGCAGCTTGGGCCAGACCACAGATACGCAGTATTTT	CASSLGQTTDTQYF
TRBV20-1	11	-	-	TRBJ2-2	TGCAGTGCTAGAGATACCGGGGAGCTGTTTTTT	CSARDTGELFF
TRBV7-2	15	TRBD1	-	TRBJ1-2	TGTGCCAGCAGCCAGGGGGGACAGGGGGGCTATGGCTACACCTTC	CASSQGGQGGYGYTF
TRBV9	14	-	few	TRBJ1-1	TGTGCCAGCAGCGTAGGAGGGGACGGCACTGAAGCTTTCTTT	CASSVGGDGTEAFF
TRBV7-2	13	-	-	TRBJ2-1	TGTGCCAGCAGCTTCCAGGGGGGCAATGAGCAGTTCTTC	CASSFQGGNEQFF